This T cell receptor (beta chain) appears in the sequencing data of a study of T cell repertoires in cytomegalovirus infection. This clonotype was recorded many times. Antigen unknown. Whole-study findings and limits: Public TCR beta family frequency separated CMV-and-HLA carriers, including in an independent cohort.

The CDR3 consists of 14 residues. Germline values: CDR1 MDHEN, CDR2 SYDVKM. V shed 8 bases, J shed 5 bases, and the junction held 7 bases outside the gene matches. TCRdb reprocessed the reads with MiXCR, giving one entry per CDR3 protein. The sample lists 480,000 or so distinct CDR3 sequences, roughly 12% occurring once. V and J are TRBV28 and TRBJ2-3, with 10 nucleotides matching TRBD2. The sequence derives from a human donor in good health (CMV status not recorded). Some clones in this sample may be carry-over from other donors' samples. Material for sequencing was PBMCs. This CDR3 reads CASGSLAGVDTQYF. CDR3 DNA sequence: TGTGCCAGCGGAAGCCTAGCGGGAGTAGATACGCAGTATTTT.